The 5 T cell receptor beta chains reported below all come from one sample, sequenced in a study of neurological immune-mediated disorders. Sample time point: longitudinal time-point 1 (baseline). TCRdb recomputed calls from the 5' RACE reads with MiXCR, one row per CDR3 protein. The repertoire holds around 49,000 distinct CDR3 sequences, 10% seen once, with less than 2% in the top ten. The sample consisted of PBMCs. The receptors originated from a woman aged 40 to 50 in good health.

Many counts were recorded for this clonotype. This chain joins TRBV14 and TRBJ2-7; tentative D call: TRBD1 (5 bases). This CDR3 comprises 13 residues. V lost 1 base and J lost 3, with 7 bases in between. The germline CDR1 and CDR2 sequences are SGHDN and FVKESK. CDR3 amino acids: CASSQGGSYEQYF. The CDR3 DNA follows: TGTGCCAGCAGCCAAGGGGGCAGCTACGAGCAGTACTTC.

This clonotype appeared a few times. This rearrangement joins TRBV6-1 to TRBJ2-2; D might be TRBD1 (5 bases). The ends were cut back, 3 bases at V and 4 bases at J, with 9 bases in the middle. Germline V gene data show CDR1 as MNHNS and CDR2 as SASEGT. The CDR3 is 14 amino acids. The CDR3 sequence is CASSDPRVTGELFF. As DNA, the CDR3 is TGTGCCAGCAGTGATCCCAGGGTCACCGGGGAGCTGTTTTTT.

This clonotype was seen at least ten times. The V call is TRBV6-2 or TRBV6-3, the J call TRBJ2-3; a weak D match, TRBD2 (5 bases). The V gene's germline CDR1 is MNHEY and CDR2 SVGEGT. The CDR3 runs to 15 residues. Trimming pared 4 bases from V and 5 bases from J, leaving 16 bases between. For the CDR3, the DNA is TGTGCCAGCAGTTTCCCCGGGGTTATCGGAGATACGCAGTATTTT. Translating gives CASSFPGVIGDTQYF.

This clonotype has a count of ten or more. The chain is built from TRBV5-1 and TRBJ1-1; 8 bases match TRBD1. Germline assignment: CDR1 SGHRS and CDR2 YFSETQ. Trimming removed 4 bases from V and 4 bases from J; junction bases left unmatched: 9. The CDR3 contains 15 residues. The chain's CDR3 is CASSEGAQGGTEAFF. The CDR3, as DNA: TGCGCCAGCAGCGAAGGGGCACAGGGGGGCACTGAAGCTTTCTTT.

This clonotype was found many times. The chain carries TRBV24-1 and TRBJ2-1; D is unresolved. The V and J ends lost 2 bases and 0 bases respectively, with 13 bases between them. Germline CDR1 reads KGHDR; CDR2 reads SFDVKD. There are 17 residues in the CDR3. The CDR3 region has the DNA TGTGCCACCAGTGATTCCCATCCCGAGGCCTCCTACAATGAGCAGTTCTTC. It is translated as CATSDSHPEASYNEQFF.